One and the same sample provided the 16 T cell receptor beta chains below, sequenced in a study of regulatory T cells in long-lasting Graves disease. Stated time point: newly diagnosed GD, antithyroid drugs for less than 3 months. RNA extracted from PBMCs served as the sequencing template. Arm-PCR of CDR3 regions and iRepertoire HTBI primers were the basis on which TCR beta libraries were built. TCRdb analysed the multiplex PCR reads with MiXCR anew, one entry per CDR3 protein. The sample shows approximately 300,000 distinct CDR3 sequences, 18% of them seen only once. The specimen was peripheral blood mononuclear cells (PBMCs), collected at new diagnosis, from a patient treated with antithyroid drugs. Receptor source: a female donor with Graves disease.

This clonotype has ten or more counts. The gene calls are TRBV3-1 and TRBJ2-1, with a weak D call TRBD1 (6 bases). There are 14 residues in the CDR3. Deletions cut 3 bases from V and 3 bases from J, with 9 bases between. The V gene's germline CDR1 is LGHDT and CDR2 YNNKEL (reference sequence). CDR3 loop: CASSHTQGYNEQFF. The CDR3 bases are TGTGCCAGCAGCCACACACAGGGCTACAATGAGCAGTTCTTC.

The chain joins TRBV27 to TRBJ2-1, with D tentatively TRBD2 (6 bases). The CDR3 covers 15 residues. The V gene lost 2 bases and the J gene lost 4 bases, with 12 bases spanning the gap. CDR1 and CDR2 from the germline V gene are MNHEY and SMNVEV (reference sequence). DNA of the CDR3: TGTGCCAGCAGTTTAAGACGGGGGAGTTACAATGAGCAGTTCTTC. This encodes CASSLRRGSYNEQFF.

This clonotype was seen ten or more times. The J gene is TRBJ2-1, the V gene TRBV2; no reliable D call. CDR3 length: 14 amino acids. Trimming removed 10 bases from V and 2 bases from J, with 15 bases in between. Germline CDR1 is SNHLY and CDR2 is FYNNEI. The CDR3 DNA sequence: TGTGCCATTTCCCTGCTTAGGGCCTACAATGAGCAGTTCTTC. Protein: CAISLLRAYNEQFF.

This clonotype was seen ten or more times. V is TRBV12-3 or TRBV12-4 and J is TRBJ2-5, with 9 bases matching TRBD2. The end of the DNA aligns better with TRBJ2-1, so the J call may be wrong. The length of the CDR3 is 14 residues. The CDR3, as DNA: TGTGCCAGCAGTTTTGCGGGAGGGCCTCATGAGCAGTTCTTC. This codes for CASSFAGGPHEQFF.

As to this clonotype: With a much larger clone just one base away, this may be a read error. The chain employs TRBV19 and TRBJ2-5, with 12 bases matching TRBD2. Germline CDR1 and CDR2: LNHDA and SQIVND (reference sequence). This CDR3 contains 15 residues. DNA for the CDR3: TGTGCCGGTAGTACGGGGACTAGCGGGCAAGAGACCCAGTACTTC. This translates into CAGSTGTSGQETQYF.

This clonotype occurred many times. This chain connects TRBV28 to TRBJ1-2; 9 nucleotides match TRBD1. V lost 6 bases to trimming and J lost 0 bases; unmatched junction nucleotides: 11. The CDR3 covers 17 residues. Germline CDR1 MDHEN, CDR2 SYDVKM. CDR3 in amino acids: CASRLQGAVKTNYGYTF. DNA of the CDR3: TGTGCCAGCAGACTACAGGGGGCTGTTAAAACTAACTATGGCTACACCTTC.

Concerning this clonotype: This likely came from a read error, as a far larger clone is one base away. The chain has TRBV25-1 and TRBJ2-1; D ambiguous. The germline V gene encodes CDR1 MGHDK and CDR2 SYGVNS. The CDR3 runs 14 residues. This CDR3 reads CASSLLVSHNEQFF. CDR3 nucleotides: TGTGCCAGCAGTTTACTGGTCTCCCACAATGAGCAGTTCTTC. Complete variable domain (other parts from reference TRBV25-1 and TRBJ2-1): EADIYQTPRYLVIGTGKKITLECSQTMGHDKMYWYQQDPGMELHLIHYSYGVNSTEKGDLSSESTVSRIRTEHFPLTLESARPSHTSQYLCASSLLVSHNEQFFGPGTRLTVL.

This clonotype was observed at least ten times. The chain combines TRBV28 with TRBJ2-1; 9 bases match TRBD2. V was pared by 4 bases and J by 0 bases, with 10 bases of the junction left unmatched. The V gene's germline CDR1 is MDHEN and CDR2 SYDVKM. The CDR3 consists of 18 residues. CDR3 in DNA: TGTGCCAGCAGTTCGATGAGGGTGCGGGAGGGCTCCTACAATGAGCAGTTCTTC. As protein: CASSSMRVREGSYNEQFF.

This clonotype was observed many times. The CDR3 here is CASSFAGQIRNTEAFF. The CDR3 DNA follows: TGTGCCAGCAGTTTCGCGGGGCAAATAAGGAACACTGAAGCTTTCTTT. This rearrangement joins TRBV28 to TRBJ1-1; a possible D gene is TRBD1 (5 bases). CDR3 length: 16 residues. Trimming shortened V by 3 bases and J by 1 base, and 15 bases separated the two germline ends. Germline loops: CDR1 MDHEN, CDR2 SYDVKM.

This clonotype appeared a few times. The chain employs TRBV5-1 and TRBJ2-3, with D perhaps assigned TRBD1 or TRBD2 (5 bases each). Germline V gene lookup returns CDR1 SGHRS and CDR2 YFSETQ. V shed 1 base and J shed 6 bases, with 18 bases lying between them. This CDR3 has 16 residues. In DNA, the CDR3 is TGCGCCAGCAGCTTGATACTTGGGGGACCAGCCGATACGCAGTATTTT. Amino acids: CASSLILGGPADTQYF. Full variable domain (missing parts from reference TRBV5-1 and TRBJ2-3): KAGVTQTPRYLIKTRGQQVTLSCSPISGHRSVSWYQQTPGQGLQFLFEYFSETQRNKGNFPGRFSGRQFSNSRSEMNVSTLELGDSALYLCASSLILGGPADTQYFGPGTRLTVL.

This clonotype showed up many times. V and J are TRBV24-1 and TRBJ1-5; D is undetermined. The CDR3 length is 17 residues. The germline V gene encodes CDR1 KGHDR and CDR2 SFDVKD. V gave up 1 base and J gave up 1 base, with 13 bases separating them. CDR3 nucleotide sequence: TGTGCCACCAGTGATTTACCTGGTCCGGTAAGCAATCAGCCCCAGCATTTT. This codes for CATSDLPGPVSNQPQHF.

CDR3 nucleotides: TGTGCCAGCAGCCTATACCCGGGACAGGGGCTTATCACAGATACGCAGTATTTT. It codes for CASSLYPGQGLITDTQYF. V usage is TRBV28 and J usage is TRBJ2-3; the match to TRBD1 covers 10 bases. Trimming took 6 bases from V and 2 from J; bases not matched to a gene: 14. This CDR3 contains 18 residues. Germline V gene sequence: CDR1 MDHEN, CDR2 SYDVKM.

This clonotype was picked up a small number of times. V is TRBV6-2 or TRBV6-3 and J is TRBJ1-4; a possible D gene is TRBD1 (5 bases). Trimming stripped 2 bases from V and 10 bases from J, with 20 bases between. Germline V gene lookup returns CDR1 MNHEY and CDR2 SVGEGT. This CDR3 has 16 residues. The CDR3 is CASSYPSWGLRGKLFF. The CDR3 DNA reads as TGTGCCAGCAGTTACCCTTCATGGGGCCTTCGCGGAAAACTGTTTTTT.

This clonotype was observed at least ten times. The chain carries TRBV6-1 and TRBJ2-1; TRBD1 aligns across 7 bases. Germline CDR1 and CDR2: MNHNS and SASEGT. J was trimmed by 8 bases and V by 5 bases; bases with no gene match: 12. The CDR3 length is 15 residues. The CDR3 is CASSKRQGMVDEQFF. The CDR3 region has the DNA TGTGCCAGCAGTAAGCGACAGGGTATGGTCGATGAGCAGTTCTTC.

The table lists this clonotype with a count of one. This chain uses TRBV12-3 or TRBV12-4 with TRBJ1-4, with unresolved D. CDR3 length equals 15 residues. Trimming took 2 bases from V and 3 from J, leaving 10 bases between them. The CDR3 protein is CASSLNSFSNEKLFF. CDR3 in DNA: TGTGCCAGCAGTTTAAACAGCTTCTCTAATGAAAAACTGTTTTTT.

This clonotype was detected many times. The chain employs TRBV28 and TRBJ1-6; D is ambiguous. The CDR3 length is 13 residues. Per germline, CDR1 MDHEN and CDR2 SYDVKM. V lost 5 bases and J 14 bases, leaving 16 bases between the germline ends. The CDR3 here is CASSPNLIITLHF. The CDR3 DNA is TGTGCCAGCAGTCCCAACCTAATCATCACCCTCCACTTT.